This T cell receptor beta chain was sequenced in a study of blood T cell repertoires in COVID-19. Study summary: Italy, Spain and the United States were the sources of the convalescent and acute COVID-19 samples. Sources were T cells, B-cell-depleted T cells, or PBMCs; the material itself was cDNA or gDNA.

Germline V lookup: CDR1 MDHEN, CDR2 SYDVKM. The CDR3 contains 16 residues. Trimming pared 3 bases from V and 4 bases from J, leaving 13 bases between. In the authors' methods: Nucleated cell number was recorded as an estimate derived from reference gene primer amplification. Using immunoSEQ multiplex PCR, the repertoire was profiled, and TCRdb retains in-frame clones only, with some absent. V and J calls and clone size are as listed in that table; D and trimming were resolved from the DNA. The table includes 190,000 or so clones, just under 80% detected once. Input material: peripheral blood. The V gene is TRBV28, the J gene TRBJ1-6, with D unclear. The receptor comes from a woman of 80 years or more with active or convalescent COVID-19. The CDR3 DNA is TGTGCCAGCAGTTTGGGAGGGATGGGGTATAATTCACCCCTCCACTTT. Amino acid sequence: CASSLGGMGYNSPLHF.